These T cell receptor beta chains were read from a single sample in a study of shared clonotypes between healthy human individuals. The repertoire was sequenced with immunoSEQ multiplex PCR; TCRdb's copy has only in-frame clones and lacks some. The data hold under 2,000,000 clones, with about 94% observed a single time. Sequences were obtained from naive CD8+ T cells sorted from blood. The origin of the receptors is a man between 18 and 35 years old in good health. CDR3s include the opening cysteine and the closing phenylalanine or tryptophan. D genes are given only for firm matches. Size is stated for part of the rows, as once, few or many counts, or as a class when the clone is expanded.

TGCGCCAGCAGCCAAGACGGCCCCGGGACCTACAATGAGCAGTTCTTC	CASSQDGPGTYNEQFF	TRBV4-3	TRBJ2-1	NA	NA
TGTGCCAGCAGTGAGACAGGGGATGATGAAAAACTGTTTTTT	CASSETGDDEKLFF	TRBV6-5	TRBJ1-4	TRBD1	NA
TGTGCCAGCAGCTTACCGTCAAATGGGGAGCAGTACTTC	CASSLPSNGEQYF	TRBV7-9	TRBJ2-7	NA	NA
TGTGCCAGTAGTATAATGACGGGTGGAGGCTACACCTTC	CASSIMTGGGYTF	TRBV19	TRBJ1-2	NA	NA
TGCGCCAGCAGCCATTCAGGGGAACAGGGATTCCAAGAGACCCAGTACTTC	CASSHSGEQGFQETQYF	TRBV4-1	TRBJ2-5	NA	NA
TGTGCCAGCAGCTTTTCAGGGGACTCGACAGATACGCAGTATTTT	CASSFSGDSTDTQYF	TRBV13	TRBJ2-3	NA	NA
TGTGCCAGCAGTCCAGGGACAGGGGGGTACGAGCAGTACTTC	CASSPGTGGYEQYF	TRBV27	TRBJ2-7	TRBD1	NA
TGTGCCAGCAGTTTCTCGGGAGGAGATCAGCCCCAGCATTTT	CASSFSGGDQPQHF	TRBV28	TRBJ1-5	NA	NA
TGTGCCTGGAGCCCCAGGGACCTCCGCACTGAAGCTTTCTTT	CAWSPRDLRTEAFF	TRBV30	TRBJ1-1	NA	NA
TGTGCCAGCAGGACCATGGGACAGACCAACTATGGCTACACCTTC	CASRTMGQTNYGYTF	TRBV27	TRBJ1-2	TRBD1	NA
TGTGCCAGCAGCCTTCAGGGGGACTATGGCTACACCTTC	CASSLQGDYGYTF	TRBV6-5	TRBJ1-2	TRBD1	NA
TGTGCCATCAGGGGGACTAGCGGGACGGTTGGGGCCTACGAGCAGTACTTC	CAIRGTSGTVGAYEQYF	TRBV10-3	TRBJ2-7	TRBD2	NA
TGCAGCGTCGCAGGACAGGGGGTGACGAACACCGGGGAGCTGTTTTTT	CSVAGQGVTNTGELFF	TRBV29-1	TRBJ2-2	TRBD1	NA
TGTGCCAGTAGTATGGGACCGCTAACCGTTGAGCAGTTCTTC	CASSMGPLTVEQFF	TRBV19	TRBJ2-1	NA	NA
TGTGCCAGCAGCTTTTCCGAAGGGGCCGAGCAGTACTTC	CASSFSEGAEQYF	TRBV7-9	TRBJ2-7	NA	NA
TGCAGCGTTGAAGGTGGGAGGAGTACAGATACGCAGTATTTT	CSVEGGRSTDTQYF	TRBV29-1	TRBJ2-3	NA	NA
TGCGCCAGCAGCCAAGATCAGGGTAGTAGCAATCAGCCCCAGCATTTT	CASSQDQGSSNQPQHF	TRBV4-1	TRBJ1-5	NA	NA
TGTGCCAGCACCTTAACGGGAGGGGACACCATATATTTT	CASTLTGGDTIYF	TRBV6-6	TRBJ1-3	NA	NA
TGCGCCAGCAGCCAAGAATTGGCAGGGGGCTGGTACGAGCAGTACTTC	CASSQELAGGWYEQYF	TRBV4-1	TRBJ2-7	TRBD1	NA
TGTGCCAGCAGTTACCCGGGAGGAACTGAAGCTTTCTTT	CASSYPGGTEAFF	TRBV28	TRBJ1-1	NA	NA
TGTGCCAGCAGTTATACCGGCTCAGACCCCGACGAGCAGTACTTC	CASSYTGSDPDEQYF	TRBV6-5	TRBJ2-7	NA	NA
TGTGCCAGCAGTTTATCGGCAGGGATGAACACTGAAGCTTTCTTT	CASSLSAGMNTEAFF	TRBV27	TRBJ1-1	NA	NA
TGTGCCAGCAGCCTCTTGGGAGAGAACACTGAAGCTTTCTTT	CASSLLGENTEAFF	TRBV7-3	TRBJ1-1	NA	NA
TGTGCCAGCAGCGTGGGTGGGGGAGCCTACGAGCAGTACTTC	CASSVGGGAYEQYF	TRBV9	TRBJ2-7	NA	NA
TGTGCCAGCAGTTACTCGACGGGAGGGATTTCCTACGAGCAGTACTTC	CASSYSTGGISYEQYF	TRBV6-5	TRBJ2-7	TRBD2	NA
TGTGCCAGCAGCGTTGGAGGAAGCACAGATACGCAGTATTTT	CASSVGGSTDTQYF	TRBV9	TRBJ2-3	NA	once
TGTGCCAGCAGTTCAAAACAGTACAATCAGCCCCAGCATTTT	CASSSKQYNQPQHF	TRBV6-5	TRBJ1-5	NA	NA
TGTGCCAGCAGCTTCGATGGTTCGGGGCGCTACTACGAGCAGTACTTC	CASSFDGSGRYYEQYF	TRBV5-6	TRBJ2-7	NA	NA
TGTGCCAGCAGCTTACTAGCGGGGGGGGCAGACATTCAGTACTTC	CASSLLAGGADIQYF	TRBV11-2	TRBJ2-4	TRBD2	NA
TGTGCCAGCAGCTCAACCCCTAGCGGGAGTGGGAATGAGCAGTTCTTC	CASSSTPSGSGNEQFF	TRBV11-2	TRBJ2-1	TRBD2	NA
TGTGCCAGCAGTGAATCTAAGGTTCGGGAGTACAATGAGCAGTTCTTC	CASSESKVREYNEQFF	TRBV25-1	TRBJ2-1	NA	once